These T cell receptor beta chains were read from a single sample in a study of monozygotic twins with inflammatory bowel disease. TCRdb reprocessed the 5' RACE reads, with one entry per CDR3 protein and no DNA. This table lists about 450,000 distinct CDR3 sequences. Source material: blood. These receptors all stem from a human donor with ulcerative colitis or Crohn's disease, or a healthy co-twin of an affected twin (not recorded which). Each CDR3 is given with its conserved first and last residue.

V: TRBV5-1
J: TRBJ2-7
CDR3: CASRRGTDSSYEQYF

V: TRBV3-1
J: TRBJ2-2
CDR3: CASSPPYTGELFF

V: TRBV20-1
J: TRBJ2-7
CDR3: CSASNSGGDSYEQYF

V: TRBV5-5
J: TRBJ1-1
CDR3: CASNLGGLGTEAFF

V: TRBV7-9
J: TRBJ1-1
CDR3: CASSLFSGRSAEAFF

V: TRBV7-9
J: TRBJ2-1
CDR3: CASSFRDTNNEQFF

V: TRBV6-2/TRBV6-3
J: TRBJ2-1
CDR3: CASRGDFYNEQFF

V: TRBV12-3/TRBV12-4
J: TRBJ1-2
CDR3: CASRDDGAGYTF

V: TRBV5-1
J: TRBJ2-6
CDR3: CASSLGLVSSGANVLTF

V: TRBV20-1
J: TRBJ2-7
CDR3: CSARGSGRALTGEQYF

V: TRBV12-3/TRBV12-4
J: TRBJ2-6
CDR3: CASSPGAGGANVLTF

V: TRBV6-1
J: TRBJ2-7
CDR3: CASRADGTYEQYF

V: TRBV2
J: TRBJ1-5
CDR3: CASTLDRAGQPQHF

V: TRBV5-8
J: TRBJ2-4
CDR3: CASSRDSKNIQYF

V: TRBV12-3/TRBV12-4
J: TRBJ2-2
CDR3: CASSLRGPPNTGELFF

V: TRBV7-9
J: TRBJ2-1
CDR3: CASSLEAGGAYNEQFF

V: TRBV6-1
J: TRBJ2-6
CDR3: CASSDRPPGANVLTF

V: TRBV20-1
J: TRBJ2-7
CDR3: CSGRGADYEQYF

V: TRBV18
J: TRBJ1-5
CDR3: CASSPDRGVQPQHF

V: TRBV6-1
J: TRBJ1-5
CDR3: CASSRGGVGQPQHF

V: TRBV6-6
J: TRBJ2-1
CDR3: CASRAPGGNEQFF

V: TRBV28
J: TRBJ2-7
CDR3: CASRPGQVSYEQYF

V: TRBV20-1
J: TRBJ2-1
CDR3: CSVMGREEQFF

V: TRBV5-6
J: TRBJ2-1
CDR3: CASSPEGAGYNEQFF

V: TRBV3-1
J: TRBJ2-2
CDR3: CASSPTGVSRTGELFF